Sequencing of this T cell receptor beta chain was carried out in a study of blood T cells in healthy people across ages. The authors ran a second PCR of about 7 to 11 cycles using a sample-barcoded 5' primer and a J-beta primer mix. TCRdb re-derived calls from the 5' RACE reads in MiXCR, one entry per CDR3 protein. The table lists hundreds of thousands of distinct CDR3 sequences, under 55% of them singletons. The germline gives CDR1 LGHDT, CDR2 YNNKEL (reference sequence). The CDR3 consists of 15 residues. Unmatched junction bases numbered 11, after V lost 4 bases and J lost 5 bases. This clonotype was recorded a few times. The antigen is undetermined. Study observations and caveats: When set beside aged donors, long-lived donors presented more naive CD4+ cells and higher diversity.

Sequenced input: blood. The sequence came from a man aged 55 to 69 in good health. This chain connects TRBV3-1 to TRBJ2-7; 7 bases align to TRBD1. For the CDR3, the DNA is TGTGCCAGCAGCCCGAACAGGGGAATAGTCGACGAGCAGTACTTC. Its protein product is CASSPNRGIVDEQYF.